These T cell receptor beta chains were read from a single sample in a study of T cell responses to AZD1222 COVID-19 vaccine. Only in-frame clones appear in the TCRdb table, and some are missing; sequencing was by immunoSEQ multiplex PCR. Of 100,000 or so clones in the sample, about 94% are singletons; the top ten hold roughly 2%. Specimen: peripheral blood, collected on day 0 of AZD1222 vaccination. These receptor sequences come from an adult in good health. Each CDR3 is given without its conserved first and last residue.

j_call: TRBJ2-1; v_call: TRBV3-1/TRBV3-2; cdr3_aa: ASSLDVAGGPYNEQF
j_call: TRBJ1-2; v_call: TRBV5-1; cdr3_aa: ASSLVAGAAGYT
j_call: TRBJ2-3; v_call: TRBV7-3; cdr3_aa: ASSLSGTGSGDTQY
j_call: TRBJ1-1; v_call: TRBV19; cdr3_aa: ASSIRMNTEAF
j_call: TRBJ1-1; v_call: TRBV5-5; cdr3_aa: ASSPGKNTEAF
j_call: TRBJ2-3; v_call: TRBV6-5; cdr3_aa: ASRDASTDTQY
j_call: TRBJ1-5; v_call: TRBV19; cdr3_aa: ASSWDSNQPQH
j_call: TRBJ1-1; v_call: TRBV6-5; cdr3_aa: ASILGQGRTEAF
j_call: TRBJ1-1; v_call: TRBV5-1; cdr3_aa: ASSSGHGEAF
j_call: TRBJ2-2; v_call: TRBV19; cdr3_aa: ASSIRTVNTGELF
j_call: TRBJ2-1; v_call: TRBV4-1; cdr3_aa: ASSQELAGSYNEQF
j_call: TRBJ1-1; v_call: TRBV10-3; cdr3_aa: AISRQMNTEAF
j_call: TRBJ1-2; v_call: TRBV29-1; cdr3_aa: SVEDGRLVGYGYT
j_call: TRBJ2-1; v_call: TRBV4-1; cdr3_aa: ASSQSRWGTSFLNEQF
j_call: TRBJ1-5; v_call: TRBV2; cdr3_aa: ASSENGPTRTDQPQH
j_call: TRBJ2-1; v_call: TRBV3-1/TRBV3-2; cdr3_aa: ASSPVWVGNEQF
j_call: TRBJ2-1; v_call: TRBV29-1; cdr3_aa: SVGWDYNEQF
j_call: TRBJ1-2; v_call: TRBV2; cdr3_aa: ASSEEGNYGYT
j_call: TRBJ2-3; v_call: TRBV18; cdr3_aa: ASSPVRGSGTRTDTQY
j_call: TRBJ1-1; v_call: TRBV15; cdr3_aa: ATSGGNREMNTEAF
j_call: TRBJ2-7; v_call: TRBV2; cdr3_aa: ASRVGQGIYEQY
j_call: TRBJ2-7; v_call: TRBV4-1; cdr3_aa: ASSLGQGTYEQY
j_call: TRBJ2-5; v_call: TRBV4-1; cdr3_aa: ASSQVWLAGETQY
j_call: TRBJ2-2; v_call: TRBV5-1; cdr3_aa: ASSLAVGADTGELF
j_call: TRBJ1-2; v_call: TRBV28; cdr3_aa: ASRTTGSYGYT
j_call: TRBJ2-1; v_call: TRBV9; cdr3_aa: ASKNAGGGYNEQF
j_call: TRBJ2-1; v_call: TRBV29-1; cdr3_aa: SVEGLAGVEF
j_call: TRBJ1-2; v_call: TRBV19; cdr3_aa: ASSIDAATYGYT
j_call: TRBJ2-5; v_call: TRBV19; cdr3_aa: ASSLWGTPQETQY